The sequence of this TCR beta chain was determined in a study of early T cells in non-severe SARS-CoV-2 infection. The wider study: Bulk RNA isolated from unsorted whole blood underwent sequencing; chains were not paired.

Germline CDR1 DFQATT, CDR2 SNEGSKA (reference sequence). The CDR3 is 14 residues long. V gave up 6 bases and J gave up 0 bases, with 12 bases separating them. Tagging with unique molecular identifiers was applied to individual cDNA molecules. MiXCR, run by TCRdb on the 5' RACE reads, gives a single entry per CDR3 protein. The sample records 66,000 or so distinct CDR3 sequences, over 10% being singletons. The sample was whole blood. V gene TRBV20-1 combines with J gene TRBJ2-1; D remains unclear. The source is an adult who was a healthcare worker with PCR-confirmed SARS-CoV-2 infection or an uninfected control (not recorded which). DNA of the CDR3: TGCAGTGCCCCTTACCGGGTCTCCTACAATGAGCAGTTCTTC. Translated, it gives CSAPYRVSYNEQFF.